This T cell receptor (beta chain) is from a study of CXCR3-negative and CXCR3-positive naive CD8 T cells. About this clonotype: The target antigen is unknown.

Findings and limits, study-wide: Similarly elevated diversity marked both naive subsets, with memory CD8+ cells showing far lower diversity. Naive subsets did not differ in surface CD5, and the authors estimated TCR strength using properties of the TRB CDR3. Naive CXCR3-negative and CXCR3-positive cells had similar TRBV-TRBJ usage; memory differed. Naive cells positive for CXCR3 carried more hydrophobic TRB CDR3s than CXCR3-negative ones.

Through 5' RACE with UMI labels, the TRB cDNA libraries were prepared. Reanalyzing the 5' RACE reads, TCRdb keeps one entry per CDR3 protein, without DNA. The sample has roughly 80,000 distinct CDR3 sequences, and its top ten clones hold around 0.62%. Germline loops: CDR1 MNHEY, CDR2 SMNVEV (reference sequence). The CDR3 loop spans 15 amino acids. The chain employs TRBV27 and TRBJ2-7; TCRdb designates TRBD1, a call that cannot be tested without DNA. The sequenced material came from naive CXCR3+ CD8+ T cells from blood. Subset meaning: CD45RO-CCR7+CD27+CD95- naive CD8+ T cells expressing CXCR3 (TNR3+). The receptor was isolated from a human donor in good health. Some clones in this sample may be carry-over from other donors' samples. CDR3 sequence reads: CASSISQGALGEQYF.